What follows is one TCR beta chain and its context. In the original processing: Amplified reference gene primers provided the basis for estimating nucleated cell counts. TCRdb's copy holds only in-frame clones and misses some; the assay was immunoSEQ multiplex PCR. V, J and clone size reflect that table, while D and trimming were determined from the DNA. The sample lists under 80,000 clones; roughly 83% were seen once. The data originate from a study of blood T cell repertoires in COVID-19. CDR1 and CDR2 (germline): SGHRS, YFSETQ. Trimming took 1 base from V and 3 from J, leaving 10 bases between them. The CDR3 runs to 15 residues.

The sequencing sample was made of peripheral blood. The chain employs TRBV5-1 and TRBJ2-2; tentative D call: TRBD1 (6 bases). This TCR came from an elderly man with acute or convalescent COVID-19. The CDR3 loop reads CASSLQGLYTGELFF. The CDR3 DNA reads as TGCGCCAGCAGCTTGCAGGGGTTATACACCGGGGAGCTGTTTTTT. Filled out from reference TRBV5-1 and TRBJ2-2, the complete variable domain reads KAGVTQTPRYLIKTRGQQVTLSCSPISGHRSVSWYQQTPGQGLQFLFEYFSETQRNKGNFPGRFSGRQFSNSRSEMNVSTLELGDSALYLCASSLQGLYTGELFFGEGSRLTVL.